Presented here are 11 T cell receptor beta chains from one specimen sequenced in a study of cytomegalovirus exposure and HLA in healthy donors. This PCR relied on a set of 60 Vbeta primers and 13 Jbeta primers. Method: immunoSEQ multiplex PCR; TCRdb's copy keeps in-frame clones and lacks some. Among 150,000 or so clones listed, approximately 75% were seen once. The sequencing input was PBMCs. Source of these receptors: a man between 18 and 35 years old in good health and CMV-seronegative.

The genes are TRBV6-4 and TRBJ2-1; 13 bases are a match to TRBD2. The CDR3 loop spans 15 amino acids. V gave up 7 bases and J gave up 6 bases; unmatched junction bases: 6. Germline V gene sequence: CDR1 MRHNA, CDR2 SNTAGT. CDR3 DNA: TGTGCCAGCAAGCCGGGACTAGCGGGGCCCAATGAGCAGTTCTTC. Translation gives CASKPGLAGPNEQFF.

This clone came up once. The gene calls are TRBV7-2 and TRBJ2-7, with 7 bases lining up with TRBD1. This CDR3 has 14 amino acids. V lost 5 bases and J lost 4; bases outside the gene matches: 8. Germline CDR1 reads SGHTA; CDR2 reads FQGNSA. The chain's CDR3 is CASSSRTGVYEQYV. CDR3 bases: TGTGCCAGCAGCAGTCGGACAGGAGTTTACGAGCAGTACGTC.

The chain joins TRBV6-6 to TRBJ2-1; D may be TRBD2 (5 bases). The CDR3 is made up of 13 amino acids. In germline, CDR1 is MNHNY, CDR2 SVGAGI (reference sequence). Trimming pared 2 bases from V and 8 bases from J, leaving 10 bases between. The CDR3 loop reads CASSYPGVYEQFF. CDR3 DNA: TGTGCCAGCAGTTACCCCGGGGTCTATGAGCAGTTCTTC.

This clone has only one observation. This sequence joins TRBV5-1 and TRBJ1-1; D is unresolved. CDR3 length: 16 amino acids. Germline V gene data show CDR1 as SGHRS and CDR2 as YFSETQ. Trimming stripped 4 bases from V and 1 base from J, with 17 bases between. The CDR3: CASSVRPGWGNTEAFF. CDR3 nucleotide sequence: TGCGCCAGCAGCGTCAGACCGGGGTGGGGGAACACTGAAGCTTTCTTT.

The chain links TRBV29-1 to TRBJ2-2, with 8 bases fitting TRBD1. Germline-derived CDR1 and CDR2 are SQVTM and ANQGSEA. The CDR3 spans 16 residues. Unmatched junction bases numbered 13, after V lost 6 bases and J lost 4 bases. CDR3 loop: CSVIYPDRGVTGELFF. In DNA form, the CDR3 reads TGCAGCGTCATATACCCAGACAGGGGAGTCACCGGGGAGCTGTTTTTT.

The chain uses TRBV5-1 and TRBJ1-4, with 9 nucleotides matching TRBD1. V lost 3 bases to trimming and J lost 6 bases; unmatched junction nucleotides: 21. The CDR3 has 20 amino acids. Per germline, CDR1 SGHRS and CDR2 YFSETQ. The DNA for the CDR3 is TGCGCCAGCAGCTCCATACCGCCGGGACAGGGAGAGGGTGAAGATGAAAAACTGTTTTTT. As protein: CASSSIPPGQGEGEDEKLFF.

The rearrangement joins TRBV10-1 to TRBJ2-5, with TRBD2 identical over 9 bases. The CDR3 is made up of 17 amino acids. Germline V gene data show CDR1 as WNHNN and CDR2 as SYGVQD (reference sequence). V shed 0 bases, J shed 2 bases, and the junction held 7 bases outside the gene matches. This CDR3 reads CASSESGLAGLQETQYF. The CDR3 DNA is TGCGCCAGCAGTGAGTCTGGGCTAGCGGGGCTTCAAGAGACCCAGTACTTC.

This chain joins TRBV18 and TRBJ1-5; D is perhaps TRBD1 (6 bases). CDR3 size: 15 residues. V shed 4 bases and J shed 8 bases, with 18 bases lying between them. In germline, CDR1 is KGHSH, CDR2 LQKENI. The CDR3, as DNA: TGTGCCAGCTCACGGACAAAGGGGGTCGTAGAGCCCCAGCATTTT. It specifies CASSRTKGVVEPQHF. The variable domain in full, completed from reference TRBV18 and TRBJ1-5, reads NAGVMQNPRHLVRRRGQEARLRCSPMKGHSHVYWYRQLPEEGLKFMVYLQKENIIDESGMPKERFSAEFPKEGPSILRIQQVVRGDSAAYFCASSRTKGVVEPQHFGDGTRLSIL.

This sequence joins TRBV29-1 and TRBJ2-7; D might be TRBD2 (6 bases). The V end was cut by 8 bases, the J end by 3 bases, with 14 bases between. Looked up from germline, CDR1 is SQVTM and CDR2 is ANQGSEA. The CDR3 is made up of 12 amino acids. CDR3 DNA: TGCAGCTTCACTCTGGGGGGCTACGAGCAGTACTTC. Protein product: CSFTLGGYEQYF.

The V gene is TRBV28, the J gene TRBJ1-6; 7 bases align to TRBD1. Trimming took 3 bases from V and 2 from J; bases not matched to a gene: 4. Germline V gives CDR1 MDHEN, CDR2 SYDVKM. The CDR3 sequence is 16 residues long. In DNA form, the CDR3 reads TGTGCCAGCAGTTTGGGACAGTCAACCTATAATTCACCCCTCCACTTT. It translates to CASSLGQSTYNSPLHF. Using reference TRBV28 and TRBJ1-6 for the parts outside the CDR3, the full variable domain is DVKVTQSSRYLVKRTGEKVFLECVQDMDHENMFWYRQDPGLGLRLIYFSYDVKMKEKGDIPEGYSVSREKKERFSLILESASTNQTSMYLCASSLGQSTYNSPLHFGNGTRLTVT.

This clone occurred once. An end of the junction differs from the germline gene, which may be a read error. V is TRBV6-5 and J is TRBJ1-2, with no clear D. Germline assignment: CDR1 MNHEY and CDR2 SVGAGI. This CDR3 contains 13 residues. The CDR3 coding sequence is TGTGCCATCAGTGCGGAAGCAGCTCAGGGCTACACCTTC. Residues: CAISAEAAQGYTF.